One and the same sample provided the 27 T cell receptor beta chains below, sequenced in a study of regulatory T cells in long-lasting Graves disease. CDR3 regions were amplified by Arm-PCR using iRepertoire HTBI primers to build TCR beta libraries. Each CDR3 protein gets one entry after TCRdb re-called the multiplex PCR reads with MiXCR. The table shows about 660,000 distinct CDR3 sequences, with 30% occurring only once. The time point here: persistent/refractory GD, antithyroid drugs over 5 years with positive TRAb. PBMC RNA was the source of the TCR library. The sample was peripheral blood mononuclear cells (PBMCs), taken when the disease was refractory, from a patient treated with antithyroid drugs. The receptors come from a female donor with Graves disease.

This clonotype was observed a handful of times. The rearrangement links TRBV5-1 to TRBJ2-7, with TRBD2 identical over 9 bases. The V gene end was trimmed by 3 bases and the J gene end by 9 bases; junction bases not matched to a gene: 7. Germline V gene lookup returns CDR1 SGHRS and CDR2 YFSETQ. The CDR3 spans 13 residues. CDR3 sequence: CASSSSAGGVQYF. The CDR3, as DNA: TGCGCCAGCAGCTCTTCAGCGGGAGGTGTGCAGTACTTC.

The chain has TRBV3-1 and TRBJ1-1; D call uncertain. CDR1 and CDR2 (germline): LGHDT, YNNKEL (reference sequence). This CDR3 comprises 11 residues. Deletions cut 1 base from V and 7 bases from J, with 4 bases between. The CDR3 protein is CASSQGGEAFF. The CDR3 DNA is TGTGCCAGCAGCCAAGGAGGTGAAGCTTTCTTT.

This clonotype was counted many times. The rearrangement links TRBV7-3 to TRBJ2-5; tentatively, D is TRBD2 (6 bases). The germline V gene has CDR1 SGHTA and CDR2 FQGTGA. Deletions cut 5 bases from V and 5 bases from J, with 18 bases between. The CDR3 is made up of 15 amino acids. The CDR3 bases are TGTGCCAGCAGCCCCACGGGTAGCGCGGGGGAGACCCAGTACTTC. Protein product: CASSPTGSAGETQYF.

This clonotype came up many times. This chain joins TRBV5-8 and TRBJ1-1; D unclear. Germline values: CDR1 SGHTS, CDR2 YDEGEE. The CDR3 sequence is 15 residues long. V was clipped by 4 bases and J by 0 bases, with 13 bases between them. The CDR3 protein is CASSAPGFLNTEAFF. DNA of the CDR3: TGTGCCAGCAGCGCCCCGGGATTTCTGAACACTGAAGCTTTCTTT.

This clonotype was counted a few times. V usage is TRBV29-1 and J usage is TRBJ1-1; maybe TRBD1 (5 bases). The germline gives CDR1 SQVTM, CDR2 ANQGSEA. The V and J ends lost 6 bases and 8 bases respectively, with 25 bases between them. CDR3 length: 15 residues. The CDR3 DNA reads TGCAGCGTCGGGGGGGATGGGGGGGATCCCTTAGAAGCTTTCTTT. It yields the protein CSVGGDGGDPLEAFF.

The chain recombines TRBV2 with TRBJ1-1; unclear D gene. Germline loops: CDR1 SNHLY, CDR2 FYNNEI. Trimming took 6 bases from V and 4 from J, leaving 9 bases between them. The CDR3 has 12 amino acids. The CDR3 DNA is TGTGCCAGCAGCCGGGCAAGCACTGAAGCTTTCTTT. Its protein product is CASSRASTEAFF.

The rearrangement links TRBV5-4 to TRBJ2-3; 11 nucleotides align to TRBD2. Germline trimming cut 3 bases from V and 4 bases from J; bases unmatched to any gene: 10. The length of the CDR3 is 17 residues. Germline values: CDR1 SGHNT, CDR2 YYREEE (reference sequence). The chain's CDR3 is CASSSVTSGSESDTQYF. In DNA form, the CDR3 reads TGTGCCAGCAGCTCAGTCACTAGCGGGAGTGAGTCAGATACGCAGTATTTT.

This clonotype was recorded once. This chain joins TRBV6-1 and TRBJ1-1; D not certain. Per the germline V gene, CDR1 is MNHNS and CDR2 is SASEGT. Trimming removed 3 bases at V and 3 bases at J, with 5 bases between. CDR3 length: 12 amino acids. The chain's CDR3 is CASSDQYTEAFF. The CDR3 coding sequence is TGTGCCAGCAGTGATCAGTACACTGAAGCTTTCTTT.

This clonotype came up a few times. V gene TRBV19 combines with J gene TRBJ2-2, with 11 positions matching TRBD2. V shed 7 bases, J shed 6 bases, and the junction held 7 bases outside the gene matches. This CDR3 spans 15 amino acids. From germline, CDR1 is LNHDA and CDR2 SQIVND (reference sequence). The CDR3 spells CASTLLAGASGELFF. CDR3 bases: TGTGCCAGTACTTTACTAGCGGGAGCTTCCGGGGAGCTGTTTTTT.

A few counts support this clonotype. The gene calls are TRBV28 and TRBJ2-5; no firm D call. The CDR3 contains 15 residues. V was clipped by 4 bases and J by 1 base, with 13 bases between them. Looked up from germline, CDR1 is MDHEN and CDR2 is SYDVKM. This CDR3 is CASSSHLRVQETQYF. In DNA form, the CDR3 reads TGTGCCAGCAGTTCCCATCTTAGGGTCCAAGAGACCCAGTACTTC.

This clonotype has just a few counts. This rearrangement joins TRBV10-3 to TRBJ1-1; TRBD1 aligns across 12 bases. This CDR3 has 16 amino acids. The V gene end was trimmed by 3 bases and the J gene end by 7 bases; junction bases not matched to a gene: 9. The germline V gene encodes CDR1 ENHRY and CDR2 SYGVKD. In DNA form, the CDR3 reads TGTGCCATCAGTGACCTTCGGGACAGGGGGCAAGGTGAAGCTTTCTTT. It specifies CAISDLRDRGQGEAFF.

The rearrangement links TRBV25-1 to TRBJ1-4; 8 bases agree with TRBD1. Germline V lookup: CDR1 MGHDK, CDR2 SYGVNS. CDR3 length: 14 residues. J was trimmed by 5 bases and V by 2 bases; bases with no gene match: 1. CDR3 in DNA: TGTGCCAGCAGTGAACGACAGGGGAATGAAAAACTGTTTTTT. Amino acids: CASSERQGNEKLFF. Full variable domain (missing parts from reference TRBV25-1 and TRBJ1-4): EADIYQTPRYLVIGTGKKITLECSQTMGHDKMYWYQQDPGMELHLIHYSYGVNSTEKGDLSSESTVSRIRTEHFPLTLESARPSHTSQYLCASSERQGNEKLFFGSGTQLSVL.

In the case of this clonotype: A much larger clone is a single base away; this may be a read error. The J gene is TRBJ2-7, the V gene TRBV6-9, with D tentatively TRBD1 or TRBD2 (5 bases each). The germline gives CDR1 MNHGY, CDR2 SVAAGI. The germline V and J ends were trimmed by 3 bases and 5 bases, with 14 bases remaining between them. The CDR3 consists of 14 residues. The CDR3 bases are TGTGCCAGCAGTTACCGAGACGGGGACGACGAGCAGTACTTC. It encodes CASSYRDGDDEQYF.

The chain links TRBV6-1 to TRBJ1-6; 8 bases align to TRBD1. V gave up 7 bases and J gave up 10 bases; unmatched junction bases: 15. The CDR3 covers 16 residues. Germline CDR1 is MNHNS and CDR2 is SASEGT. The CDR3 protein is CASISDGQGELSPLHF. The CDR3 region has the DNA TGTGCCAGCATTAGCGATGGACAGGGAGAACTCTCACCCCTCCACTTT.

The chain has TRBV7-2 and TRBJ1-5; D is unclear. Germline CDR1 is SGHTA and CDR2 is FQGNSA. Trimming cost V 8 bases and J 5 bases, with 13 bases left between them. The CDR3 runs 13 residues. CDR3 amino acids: CASRRDSDQPQHF. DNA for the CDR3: TGTGCCAGCCGTCGCGATTCCGATCAGCCCCAGCATTTT.

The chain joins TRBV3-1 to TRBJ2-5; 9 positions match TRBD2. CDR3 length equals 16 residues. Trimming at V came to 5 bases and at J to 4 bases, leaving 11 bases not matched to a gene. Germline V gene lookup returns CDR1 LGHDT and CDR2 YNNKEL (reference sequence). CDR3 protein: CASSTFGVAGVETQYF. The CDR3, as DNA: TGTGCCAGCAGCACATTTGGGGTAGCGGGAGTAGAGACCCAGTACTTC.

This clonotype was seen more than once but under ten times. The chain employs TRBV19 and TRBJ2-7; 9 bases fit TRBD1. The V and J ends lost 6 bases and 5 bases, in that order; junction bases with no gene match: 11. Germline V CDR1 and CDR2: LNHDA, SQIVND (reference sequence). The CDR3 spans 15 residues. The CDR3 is CASRIGDRETNEQYF. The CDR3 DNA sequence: TGTGCCAGTAGAATTGGGGACAGGGAAACCAACGAGCAGTACTTC.

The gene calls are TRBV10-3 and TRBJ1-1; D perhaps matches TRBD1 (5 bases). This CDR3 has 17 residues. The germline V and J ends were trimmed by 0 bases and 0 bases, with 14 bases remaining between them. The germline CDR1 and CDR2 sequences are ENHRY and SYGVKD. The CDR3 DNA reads TGTGCCATCAGTGAGTCGCCGGGACGGATCATGAACACTGAAGCTTTCTTT. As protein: CAISESPGRIMNTEAFF.

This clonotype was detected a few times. CDR3 in DNA: TGCAGCGTTGCATTAGGACTAGAACTCTACGAGCAGTACTTC. This sequence encodes CSVALGLELYEQYF. The chain is built from TRBV29-1 and TRBJ2-7; 7 bases fit TRBD2. Unmatched junction bases numbered 9, after V lost 4 bases and J lost 3 bases. The germline gives CDR1 SQVTM, CDR2 ANQGSEA. The CDR3 totals 14 residues.

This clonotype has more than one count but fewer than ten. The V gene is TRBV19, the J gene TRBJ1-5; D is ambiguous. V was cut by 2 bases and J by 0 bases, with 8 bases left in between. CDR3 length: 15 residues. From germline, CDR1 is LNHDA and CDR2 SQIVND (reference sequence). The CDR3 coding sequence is TGTGCCAGTAGTATAAGCCAGCATAGCAATCAGCCCCAGCATTTT. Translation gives CASSISQHSNQPQHF.

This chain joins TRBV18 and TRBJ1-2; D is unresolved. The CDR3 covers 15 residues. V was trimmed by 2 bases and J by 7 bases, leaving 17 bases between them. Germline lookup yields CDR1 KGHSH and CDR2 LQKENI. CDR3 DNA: TGTGCCAGCTCACCAGGCAGAGTCCCAATTGGTGGCTACACCTTC. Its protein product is CASSPGRVPIGGYTF.

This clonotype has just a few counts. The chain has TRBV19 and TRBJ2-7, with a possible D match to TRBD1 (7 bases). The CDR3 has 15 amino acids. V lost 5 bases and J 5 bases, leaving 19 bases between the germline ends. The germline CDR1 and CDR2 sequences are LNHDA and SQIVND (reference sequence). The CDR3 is CASSGNRGGFNEQYF. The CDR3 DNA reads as TGTGCCAGTAGTGGTAACAGGGGAGGATTTAACGAGCAGTACTTC.

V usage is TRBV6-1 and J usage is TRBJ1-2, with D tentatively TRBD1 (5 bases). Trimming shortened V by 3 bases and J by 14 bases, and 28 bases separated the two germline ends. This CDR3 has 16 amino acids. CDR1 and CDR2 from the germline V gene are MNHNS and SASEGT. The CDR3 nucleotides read TGTGCCAGCAGTGACTGGGGTGCAGGGCCGTCGGCCCCTAGGACCTTC. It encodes CASSDWGAGPSAPRTF.

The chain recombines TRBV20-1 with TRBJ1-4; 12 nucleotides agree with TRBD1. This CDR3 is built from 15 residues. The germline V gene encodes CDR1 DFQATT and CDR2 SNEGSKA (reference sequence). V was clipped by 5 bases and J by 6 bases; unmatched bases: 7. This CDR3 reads CSALSGTGGYEKLFF. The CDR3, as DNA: TGCAGTGCTCTCAGCGGGACAGGGGGCTATGAAAAACTGTTTTTT.

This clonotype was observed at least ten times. CDR3 sequence (DNA): TGCAGTGCTAGGGTGCTGGGACAAGAGACCCAGTACTTC. It yields the protein CSARVLGQETQYF. The chain couples TRBV20-1 to TRBJ2-5; no clear D gene. Germline values: CDR1 DFQATT, CDR2 SNEGSKA (reference sequence). The ends were cut back, 3 bases at V and 2 bases at J, with 10 bases in the middle. The CDR3 is 13 residues long.

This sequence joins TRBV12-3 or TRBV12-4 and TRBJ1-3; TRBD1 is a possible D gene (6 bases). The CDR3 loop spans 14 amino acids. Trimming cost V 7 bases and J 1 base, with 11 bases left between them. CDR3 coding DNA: TGTGCCAGCAACAAGGGGGGTTCTGGAAACACCATATATTTT. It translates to CASNKGGSGNTIYF.

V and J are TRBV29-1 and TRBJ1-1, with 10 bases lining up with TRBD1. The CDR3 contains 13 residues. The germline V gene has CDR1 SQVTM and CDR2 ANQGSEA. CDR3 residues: CIAEGTGDTEAFF. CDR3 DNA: TGCATCGCAGAGGGGACAGGGGACACTGAAGCTTTCTTT.